Listed below are T cell receptor beta chains from one sample, sequenced in a study of naive and memory T cell subsets. TCRdb redid the calling of the UMI-ligation and nested PCR reads with MiXCR, one entry per CDR3 protein. The sample carries over 90,000 distinct CDR3 sequences, approximately 10% recorded once. Sequencing was done on a sample of naive CD4+ T cells from blood. The origin of the receptors is a human donor in good health. Both conserved end residues are part of each CDR3. D genes are given only for firm matches. Some rows mark clone size as missing; the rest say once, few, many or name a class of expanded clone.

D gene	J gene	V gene	clone size	CDR3 protein	CDR3 DNA
NA	TRBJ2-7	TRBV28	many	CASSVGAEQYF	TGTGCCAGCAGTGTAGGGGCCGAGCAGTACTTC
TRBD1	TRBJ2-1	TRBV6-1	NA	CATGVGTVYNEQFF	TGTGCCACCGGGGTCGGGACAGTATACAATGAGCAGTTCTTC
NA	TRBJ1-5	TRBV6-2/TRBV6-3	NA	CASSYSIQDSLYSNQPQHF	TGTGCCAGCAGTTACTCGATCCAGGACAGTCTTTATAGCAATCAGCCCCAGCATTTT
NA	TRBJ2-3	TRBV20-1	NA	CSARDGVSTDTQYF	TGCAGTGCCCGAGACGGGGTTAGCACAGATACGCAGTATTTT
NA	TRBJ2-3	TRBV12-3/TRBV12-4	many	CASSLGPFLYF	TGTGCCAGCAGTTTGGGCCCCTTCTTGTATTTT
NA	TRBJ2-7	TRBV20-1	few	CSASAVGSPTYEQYF	TGCAGTGCTAGTGCTGTAGGTAGTCCCACCTACGAGCAGTACTTC
NA	TRBJ1-1	TRBV12-3/TRBV12-4	NA	CASSHRDTREDTEAFF	TGTGCCAGCAGTCACCGGGACACCCGGGAGGACACTGAAGCTTTCTTT
TRBD2	TRBJ2-1	TRBV6-2/TRBV6-3	few	CASSYSPTSVKYNEQFF	TGTGCCAGCAGTTACTCCCCGACTAGCGTGAAGTACAATGAGCAGTTCTTC
TRBD2	TRBJ2-2	TRBV6-1	few	CASSGRGSYTGELFF	TGTGCCAGCAGTGGGCGGGGGAGCTACACCGGGGAGCTGTTTTTT
NA	TRBJ2-7	TRBV6-2/TRBV6-3	many	CASLPLSGTPSYEQYF	TGTGCCAGTCTTCCCTTATCCGGGACACCCTCCTACGAGCAGTACTTC
NA	TRBJ2-1	TRBV6-2/TRBV6-3	NA	CASSPPAGPTGNEQFF	TGTGCCAGCAGTCCTCCCGCGGGTCCAACAGGGAATGAGCAGTTCTTC
TRBD1	TRBJ1-5	TRBV28	NA	CASTTTGYSNQPQHF	TGTGCCAGCACCACGACAGGGTATAGCAATCAGCCCCAGCATTTT
NA	TRBJ2-1	TRBV5-4	few	CASSLGTATYNEQFF	TGTGCCAGCAGCTTGGGTACAGCCACGTACAATGAGCAGTTCTTC
NA	TRBJ2-1	TRBV29-1	many	CSVRRGSSYNEQFF	TGCAGCGTCAGACGAGGGAGCTCCTACAATGAGCAGTTCTTC
TRBD2	TRBJ2-3	TRBV10-3	many	CAISGLAEHTDTQYF	TGTGCCATCAGCGGACTAGCGGAGCACACAGATACGCAGTATTTT
NA	TRBJ1-6	TRBV7-2	NA	CASSLLGQGAVGSPLHF	TGTGCCAGCAGCTTACTGGGGCAGGGAGCTGTCGGGTCACCCCTCCACTTT
NA	TRBJ2-2	TRBV7-2	few	CASRLWRAGAKGTGELFF	TGTGCCAGCAGGCTCTGGCGGGCCGGGGCTAAGGGGACCGGGGAGCTGTTTTTT
NA	TRBJ2-1	TRBV7-2	many	CASSYNNEQFF	TGTGCCAGCAGCTATAACAATGAGCAGTTCTTC
NA	TRBJ1-1	TRBV29-1	few	CSVGQTGAEAFF	TGCAGCGTTGGCCAGACGGGCGCTGAAGCTTTCTTT
NA	TRBJ2-1	TRBV12-3/TRBV12-4	many	CASSLGRGPQFF	TGTGCCAGCAGTTTGGGGCGGGGTCCCCAGTTCTTC
NA	TRBJ2-1	TRBV12-3/TRBV12-4	many	CASKKMTPYNEQFF	TGTGCCAGCAAGAAGATGACCCCGTACAATGAGCAGTTCTTC
TRBD1	TRBJ2-5	TRBV20-1	few	CSAETGTGQETQYF	TGCAGTGCCGAAACCGGGACAGGGCAAGAGACCCAGTACTTC
NA	TRBJ1-3	TRBV19	NA	CASSIWGVGDHHRSGNTIYF	TGTGCCAGTAGTATATGGGGTGTGGGGGACCACCATCGCTCTGGAAACACCATATATTTT
TRBD1	TRBJ2-7	TRBV7-9	many	CASSQPGTGSYEQYF	TGTGCCAGCAGCCAACCCGGGACAGGATCGTACGAGCAGTACTTC
TRBD2	TRBJ2-7	TRBV6-2/TRBV6-3	NA	CATTGGGEQYF	TGTGCCACGACGGGGGGAGGCGAGCAGTACTTC